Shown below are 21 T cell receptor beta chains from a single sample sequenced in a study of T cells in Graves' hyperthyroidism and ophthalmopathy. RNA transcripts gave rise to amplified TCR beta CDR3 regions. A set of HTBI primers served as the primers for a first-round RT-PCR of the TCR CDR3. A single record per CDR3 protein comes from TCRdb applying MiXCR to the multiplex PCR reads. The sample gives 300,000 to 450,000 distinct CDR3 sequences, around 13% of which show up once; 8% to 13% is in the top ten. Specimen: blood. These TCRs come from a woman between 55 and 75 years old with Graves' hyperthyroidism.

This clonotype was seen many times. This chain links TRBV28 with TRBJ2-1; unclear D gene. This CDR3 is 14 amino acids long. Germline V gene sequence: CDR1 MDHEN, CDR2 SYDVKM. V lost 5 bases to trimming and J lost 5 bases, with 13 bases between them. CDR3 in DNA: TGTGCCAGCAGTCCCCGAGGAAAAAACAATGAGCAGTTCTTC. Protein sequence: CASSPRGKNNEQFF.

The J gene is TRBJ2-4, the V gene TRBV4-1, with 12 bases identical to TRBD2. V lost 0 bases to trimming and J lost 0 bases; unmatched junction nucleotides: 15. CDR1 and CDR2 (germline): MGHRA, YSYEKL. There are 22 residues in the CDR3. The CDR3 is CASSQEPRSLAGGPGAKNIQYF. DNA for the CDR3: TGCGCCAGCAGCCAAGAACCGCGGTCGCTAGCGGGAGGGCCAGGAGCCAAAAACATTCAGTACTTC.

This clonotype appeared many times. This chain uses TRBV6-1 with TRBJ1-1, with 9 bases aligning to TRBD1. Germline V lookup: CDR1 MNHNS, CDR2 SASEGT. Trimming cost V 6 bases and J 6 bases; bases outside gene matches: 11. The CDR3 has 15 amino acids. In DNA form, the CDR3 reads TGTGCCAGCAGGGCAACAGGGGGCGGAATCCCTGAAGCTTTCTTT. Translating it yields CASRATGGGIPEAFF.

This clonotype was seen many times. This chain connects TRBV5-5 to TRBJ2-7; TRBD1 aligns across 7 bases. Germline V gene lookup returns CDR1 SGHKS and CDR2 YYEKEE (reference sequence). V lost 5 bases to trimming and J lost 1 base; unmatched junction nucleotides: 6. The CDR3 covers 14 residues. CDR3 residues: CASRRSGQSYEQYF. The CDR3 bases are TGTGCCAGCAGGCGTTCGGGACAGTCCTACGAGCAGTACTTC.

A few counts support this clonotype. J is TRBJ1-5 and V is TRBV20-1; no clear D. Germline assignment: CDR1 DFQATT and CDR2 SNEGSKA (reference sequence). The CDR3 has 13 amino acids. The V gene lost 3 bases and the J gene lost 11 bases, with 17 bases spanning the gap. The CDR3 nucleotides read TGCAGTGCTAGGGGTCCGGCCTTCTTGACCCAGCATTTT. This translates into CSARGPAFLTQHF.

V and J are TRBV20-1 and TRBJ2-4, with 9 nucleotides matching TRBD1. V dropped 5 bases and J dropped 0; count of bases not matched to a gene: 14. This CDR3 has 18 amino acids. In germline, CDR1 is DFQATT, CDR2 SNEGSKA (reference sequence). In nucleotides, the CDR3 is TGCAGTGCTCCCGGGACAGGGAGCCACCTTCTAGCCAAAAACATTCAGTACTTC. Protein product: CSAPGTGSHLLAKNIQYF.

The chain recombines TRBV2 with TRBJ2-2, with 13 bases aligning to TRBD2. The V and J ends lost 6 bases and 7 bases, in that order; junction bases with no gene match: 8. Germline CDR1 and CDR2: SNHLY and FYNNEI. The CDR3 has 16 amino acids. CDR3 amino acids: CASRTSGRTGDGELFF. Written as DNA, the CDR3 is TGTGCCAGCAGGACTAGCGGGAGGACCGGGGACGGGGAGCTGTTTTTT.

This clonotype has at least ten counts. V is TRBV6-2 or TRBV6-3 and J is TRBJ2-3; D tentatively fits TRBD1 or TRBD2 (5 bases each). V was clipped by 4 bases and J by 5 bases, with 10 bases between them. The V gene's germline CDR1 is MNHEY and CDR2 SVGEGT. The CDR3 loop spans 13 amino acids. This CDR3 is CASSLAGRDTQYF. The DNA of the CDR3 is TGTGCCAGCAGTTTAGCAGGGAGAGATACGCAGTATTTT.

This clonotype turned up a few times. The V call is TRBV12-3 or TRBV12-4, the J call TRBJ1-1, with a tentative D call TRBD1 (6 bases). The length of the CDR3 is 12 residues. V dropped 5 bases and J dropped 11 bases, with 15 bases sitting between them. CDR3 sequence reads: CASSLVLGAAFF. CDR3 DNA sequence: TGTGCCAGCAGTCTCGTCTTGGGGGCGGCTTTCTTT.

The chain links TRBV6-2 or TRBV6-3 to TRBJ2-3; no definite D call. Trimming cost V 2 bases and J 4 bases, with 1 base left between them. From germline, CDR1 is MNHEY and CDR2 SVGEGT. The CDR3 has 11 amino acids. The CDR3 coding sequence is TGTGCCAGCAGTTACCCAGATACGCAGTATTTT. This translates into CASSYPDTQYF.

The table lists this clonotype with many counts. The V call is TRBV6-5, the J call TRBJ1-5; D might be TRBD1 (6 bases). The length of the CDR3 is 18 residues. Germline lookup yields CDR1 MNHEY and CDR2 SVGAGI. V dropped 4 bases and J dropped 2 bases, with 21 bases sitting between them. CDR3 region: CASSFIRGGRLGNQPQHF. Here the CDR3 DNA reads TGTGCCAGCAGTTTCATACGGGGGGGGCGTCTGGGCAATCAGCCCCAGCATTTT.

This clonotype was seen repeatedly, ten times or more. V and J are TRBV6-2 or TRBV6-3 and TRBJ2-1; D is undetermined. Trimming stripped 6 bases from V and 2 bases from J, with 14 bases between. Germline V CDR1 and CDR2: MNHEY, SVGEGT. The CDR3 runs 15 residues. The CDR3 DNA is TGTGCCAGCAGCCCCCCAGTAGCTACCTACAATGAGCAGTTCTTC. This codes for CASSPPVATYNEQFF.

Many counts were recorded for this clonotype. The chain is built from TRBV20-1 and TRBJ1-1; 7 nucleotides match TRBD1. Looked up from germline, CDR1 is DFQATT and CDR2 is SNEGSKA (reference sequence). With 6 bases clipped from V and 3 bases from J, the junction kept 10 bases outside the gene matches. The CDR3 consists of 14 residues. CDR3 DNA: TGCAGTGCCATCAGACAGGGAGGGGACACTGAAGCTTTCTTT. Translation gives CSAIRQGGDTEAFF.

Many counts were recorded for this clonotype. Written as DNA, the CDR3 is TGTGCCTGGAGTGAACAGCTGTACGAGCAGTACTTC. It codes for CAWSEQLYEQYF. This chain joins TRBV30 and TRBJ2-7; D not certain. CDR3 length: 12 residues. Germline assignment: CDR1 GTSNPN and CDR2 SVGIG (reference sequence). Trimming took 1 base from V and 4 from J, leaving 8 bases between them.

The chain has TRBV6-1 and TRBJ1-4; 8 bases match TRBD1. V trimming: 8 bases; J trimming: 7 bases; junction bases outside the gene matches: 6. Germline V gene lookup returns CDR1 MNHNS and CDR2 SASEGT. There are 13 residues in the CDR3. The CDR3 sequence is CASRTGSVEKLFF. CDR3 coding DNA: TGTGCCAGCCGGACAGGGTCCGTTGAAAAACTGTTTTTT.

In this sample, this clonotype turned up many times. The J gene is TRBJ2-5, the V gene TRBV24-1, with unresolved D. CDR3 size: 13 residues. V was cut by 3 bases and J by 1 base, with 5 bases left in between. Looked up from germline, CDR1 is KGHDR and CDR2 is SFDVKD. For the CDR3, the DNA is TGTGCCACCAGTGATCTTCCCCAAGAGACCCAGTACTTC. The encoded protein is CATSDLPQETQYF.

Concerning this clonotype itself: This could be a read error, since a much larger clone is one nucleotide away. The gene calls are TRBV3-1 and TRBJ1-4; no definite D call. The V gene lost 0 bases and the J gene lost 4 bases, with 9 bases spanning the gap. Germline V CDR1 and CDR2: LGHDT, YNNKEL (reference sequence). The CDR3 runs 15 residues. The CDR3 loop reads CASSQDNMLNEKLFF. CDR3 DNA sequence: TGTGCCAGCAGCCAAGATAATATGCTTAATGAAAAACTGTTTTTT.

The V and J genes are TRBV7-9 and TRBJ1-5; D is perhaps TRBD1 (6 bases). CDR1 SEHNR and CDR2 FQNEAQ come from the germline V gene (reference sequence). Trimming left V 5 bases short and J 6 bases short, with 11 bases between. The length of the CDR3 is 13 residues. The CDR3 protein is CASSPEGGQPQHF. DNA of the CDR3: TGTGCCAGCAGCCCCGAGGGGGGTCAGCCCCAGCATTTT.

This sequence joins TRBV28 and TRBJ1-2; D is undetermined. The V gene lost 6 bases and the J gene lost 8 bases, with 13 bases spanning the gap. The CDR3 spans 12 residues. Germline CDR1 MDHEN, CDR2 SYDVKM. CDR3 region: CASSQVLGGYTF. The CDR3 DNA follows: TGTGCCAGCAGCCAAGTTCTGGGAGGCTACACCTTC.

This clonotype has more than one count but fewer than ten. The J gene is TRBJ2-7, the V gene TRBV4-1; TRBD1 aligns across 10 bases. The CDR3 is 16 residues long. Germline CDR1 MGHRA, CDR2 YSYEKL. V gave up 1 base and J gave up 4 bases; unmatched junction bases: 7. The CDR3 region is CASSQVGGTGVYEQYF. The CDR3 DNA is TGCGCCAGCAGCCAAGTAGGAGGGACAGGGGTTTACGAGCAGTACTTC.

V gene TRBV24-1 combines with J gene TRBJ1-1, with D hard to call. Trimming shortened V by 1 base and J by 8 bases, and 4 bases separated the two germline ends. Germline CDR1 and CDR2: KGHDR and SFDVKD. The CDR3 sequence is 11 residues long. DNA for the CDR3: TGTGCCACCAGTGATTTCGGAGAAGCTTTCTTT. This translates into CATSDFGEAFF.